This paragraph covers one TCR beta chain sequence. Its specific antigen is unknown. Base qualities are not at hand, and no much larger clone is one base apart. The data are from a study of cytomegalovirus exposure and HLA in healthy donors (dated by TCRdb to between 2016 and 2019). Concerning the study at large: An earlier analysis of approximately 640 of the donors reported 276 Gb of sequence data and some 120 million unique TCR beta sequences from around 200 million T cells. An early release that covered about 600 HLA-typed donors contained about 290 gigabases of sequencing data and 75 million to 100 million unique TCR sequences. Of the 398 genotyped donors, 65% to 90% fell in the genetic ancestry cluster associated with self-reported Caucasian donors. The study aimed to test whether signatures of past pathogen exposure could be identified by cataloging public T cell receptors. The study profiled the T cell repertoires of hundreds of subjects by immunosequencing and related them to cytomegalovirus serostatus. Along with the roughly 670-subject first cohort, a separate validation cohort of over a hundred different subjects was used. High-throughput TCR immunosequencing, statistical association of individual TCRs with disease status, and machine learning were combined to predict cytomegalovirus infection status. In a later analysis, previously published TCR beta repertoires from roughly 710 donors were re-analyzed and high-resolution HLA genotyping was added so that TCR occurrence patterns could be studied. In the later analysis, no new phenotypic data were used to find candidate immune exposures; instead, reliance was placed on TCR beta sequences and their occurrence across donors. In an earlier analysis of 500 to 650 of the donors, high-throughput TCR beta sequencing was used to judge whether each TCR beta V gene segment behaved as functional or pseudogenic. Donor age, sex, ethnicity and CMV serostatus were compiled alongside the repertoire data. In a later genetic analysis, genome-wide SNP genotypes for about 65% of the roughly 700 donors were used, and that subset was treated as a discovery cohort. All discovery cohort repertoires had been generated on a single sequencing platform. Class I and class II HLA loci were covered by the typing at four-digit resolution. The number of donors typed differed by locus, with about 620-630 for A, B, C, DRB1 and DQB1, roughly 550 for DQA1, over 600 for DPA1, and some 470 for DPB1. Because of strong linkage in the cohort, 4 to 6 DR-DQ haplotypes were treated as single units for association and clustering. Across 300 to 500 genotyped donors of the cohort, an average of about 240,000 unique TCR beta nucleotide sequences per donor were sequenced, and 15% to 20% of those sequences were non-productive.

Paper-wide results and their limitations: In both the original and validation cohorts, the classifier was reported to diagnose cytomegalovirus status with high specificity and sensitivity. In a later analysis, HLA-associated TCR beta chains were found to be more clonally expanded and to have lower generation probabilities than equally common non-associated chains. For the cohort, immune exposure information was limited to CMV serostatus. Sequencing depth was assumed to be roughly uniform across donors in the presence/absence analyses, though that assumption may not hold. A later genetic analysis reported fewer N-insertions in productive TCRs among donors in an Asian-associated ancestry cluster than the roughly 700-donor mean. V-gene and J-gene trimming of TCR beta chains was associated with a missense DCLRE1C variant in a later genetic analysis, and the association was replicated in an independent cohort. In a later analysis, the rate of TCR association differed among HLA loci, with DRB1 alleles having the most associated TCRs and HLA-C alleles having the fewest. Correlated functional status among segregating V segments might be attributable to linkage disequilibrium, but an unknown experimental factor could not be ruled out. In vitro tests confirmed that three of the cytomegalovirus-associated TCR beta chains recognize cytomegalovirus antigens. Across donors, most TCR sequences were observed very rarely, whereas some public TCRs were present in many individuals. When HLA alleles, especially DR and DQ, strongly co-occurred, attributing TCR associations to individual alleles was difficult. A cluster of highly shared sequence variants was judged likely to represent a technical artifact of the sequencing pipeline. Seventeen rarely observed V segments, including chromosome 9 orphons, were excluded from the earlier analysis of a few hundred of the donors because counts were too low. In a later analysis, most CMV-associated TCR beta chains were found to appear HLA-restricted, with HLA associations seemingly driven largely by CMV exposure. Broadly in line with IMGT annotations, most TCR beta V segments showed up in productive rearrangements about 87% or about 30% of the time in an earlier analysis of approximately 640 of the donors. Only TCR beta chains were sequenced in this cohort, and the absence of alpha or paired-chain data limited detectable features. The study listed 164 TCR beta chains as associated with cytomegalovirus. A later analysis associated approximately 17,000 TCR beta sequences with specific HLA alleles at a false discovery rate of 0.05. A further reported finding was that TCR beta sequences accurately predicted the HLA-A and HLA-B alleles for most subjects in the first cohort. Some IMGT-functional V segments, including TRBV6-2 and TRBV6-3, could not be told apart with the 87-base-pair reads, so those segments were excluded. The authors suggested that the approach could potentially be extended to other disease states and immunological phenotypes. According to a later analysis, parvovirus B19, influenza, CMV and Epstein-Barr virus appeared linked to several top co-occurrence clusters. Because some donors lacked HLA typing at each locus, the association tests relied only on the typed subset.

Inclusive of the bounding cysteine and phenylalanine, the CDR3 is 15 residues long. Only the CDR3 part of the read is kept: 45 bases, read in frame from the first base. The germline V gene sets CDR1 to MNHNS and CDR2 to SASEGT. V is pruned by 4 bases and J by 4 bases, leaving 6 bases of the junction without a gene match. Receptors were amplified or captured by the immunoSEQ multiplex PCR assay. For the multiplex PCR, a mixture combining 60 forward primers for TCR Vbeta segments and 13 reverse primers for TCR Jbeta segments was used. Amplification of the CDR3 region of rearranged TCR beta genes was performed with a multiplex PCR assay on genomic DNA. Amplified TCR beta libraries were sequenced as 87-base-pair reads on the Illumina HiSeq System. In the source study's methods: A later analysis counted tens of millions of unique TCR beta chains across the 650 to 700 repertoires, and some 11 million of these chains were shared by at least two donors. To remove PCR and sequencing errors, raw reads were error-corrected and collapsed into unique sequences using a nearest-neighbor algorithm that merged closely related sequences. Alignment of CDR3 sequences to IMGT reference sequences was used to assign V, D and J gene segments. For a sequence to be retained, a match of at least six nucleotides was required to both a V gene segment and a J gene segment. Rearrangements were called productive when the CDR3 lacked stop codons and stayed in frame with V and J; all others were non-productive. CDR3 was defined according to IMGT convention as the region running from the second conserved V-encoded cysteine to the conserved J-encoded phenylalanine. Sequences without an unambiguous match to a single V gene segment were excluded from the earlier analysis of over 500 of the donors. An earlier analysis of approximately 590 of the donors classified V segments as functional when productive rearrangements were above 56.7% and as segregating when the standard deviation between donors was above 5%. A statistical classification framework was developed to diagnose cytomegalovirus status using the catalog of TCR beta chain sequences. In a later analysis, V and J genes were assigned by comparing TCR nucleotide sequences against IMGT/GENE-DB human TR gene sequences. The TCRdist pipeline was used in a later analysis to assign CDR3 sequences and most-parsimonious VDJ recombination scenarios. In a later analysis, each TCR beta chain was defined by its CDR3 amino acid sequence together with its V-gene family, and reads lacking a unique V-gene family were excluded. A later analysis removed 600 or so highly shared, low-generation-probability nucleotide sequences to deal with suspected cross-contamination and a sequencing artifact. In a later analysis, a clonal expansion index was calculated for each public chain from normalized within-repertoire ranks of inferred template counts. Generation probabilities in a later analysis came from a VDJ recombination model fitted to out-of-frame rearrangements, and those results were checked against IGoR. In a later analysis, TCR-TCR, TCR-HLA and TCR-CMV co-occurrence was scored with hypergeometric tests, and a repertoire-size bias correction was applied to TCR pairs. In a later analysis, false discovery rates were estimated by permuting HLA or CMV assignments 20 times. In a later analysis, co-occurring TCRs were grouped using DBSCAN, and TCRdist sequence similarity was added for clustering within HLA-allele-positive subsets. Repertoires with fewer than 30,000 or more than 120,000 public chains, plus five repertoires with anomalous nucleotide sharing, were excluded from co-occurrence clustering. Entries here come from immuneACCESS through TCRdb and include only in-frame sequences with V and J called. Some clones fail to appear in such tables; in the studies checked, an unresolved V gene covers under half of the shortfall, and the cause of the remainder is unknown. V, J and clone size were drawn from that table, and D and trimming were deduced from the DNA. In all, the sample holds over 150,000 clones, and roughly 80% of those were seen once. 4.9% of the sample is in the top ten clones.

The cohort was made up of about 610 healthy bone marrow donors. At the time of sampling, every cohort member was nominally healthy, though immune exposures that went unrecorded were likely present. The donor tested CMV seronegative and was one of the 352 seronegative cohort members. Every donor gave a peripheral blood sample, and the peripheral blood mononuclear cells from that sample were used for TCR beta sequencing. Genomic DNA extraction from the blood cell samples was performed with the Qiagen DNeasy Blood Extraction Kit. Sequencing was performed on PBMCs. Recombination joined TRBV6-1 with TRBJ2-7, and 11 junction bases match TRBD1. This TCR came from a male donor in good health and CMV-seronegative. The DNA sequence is TGTGCCAGCAGTGCAACGGACAGGGGGCCATACGAGCAGTACTTC. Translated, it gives CASSATDRGPYEQYF.